One sample yielded the 22 T cell receptor beta chains listed below, sequenced in a study of T cells after yellow fever vaccination. TCRdb redid the calling of the 5' RACE reads with MiXCR, one entry per CDR3 protein. The sample carries 200,000 to 300,000 distinct CDR3 sequences, less than 7.5% recorded once. Here the sequenced sample was CD4+ T cells sorted from PBMCs, taken on the day of the yellow fever booster vaccination. The receptor source for this set is a young man who received the YFV17D yellow fever vaccine.

The CDR3 nucleotides are TGCAGTGCTAATCAACCTTCGGACACCGGGGAGCTGTTTTTT. Translation: CSANQPSDTGELFF. The chain joins TRBV20-1 to TRBJ2-2, with D hard to call. With 4 bases removed from V and 3 bases from J, the gap between germline ends came to 12 bases. The CDR3 covers 14 residues. Germline values: CDR1 DFQATT, CDR2 SNEGSKA (reference sequence).

This clonotype was detected a few times. The chain carries TRBV24-1 and TRBJ2-1; D remains unclear. V gave up 9 bases and J gave up 2 bases, with 13 bases separating them. Germline V gene lookup returns CDR1 KGHDR and CDR2 SFDVKD. There are 14 residues in the CDR3. The chain's CDR3 is CATEDARAYNEQFF. The DNA for the CDR3 is TGTGCCACCGAGGATGCACGGGCCTACAATGAGCAGTTCTTC.

The V gene is TRBV18, the J gene TRBJ2-5; D is uncertain. CDR3 length equals 15 residues. Trimming took off 4 bases at V and 6 bases at J, with 18 bases between the two ends. Germline V CDR1 and CDR2: KGHSH, LQKENI. CDR3 DNA: TGTGCCAGCTCACAGGATTCGACATCAGCGAAGACCCAGTACTTC. Its translation is CASSQDSTSAKTQYF.

This clonotype has only a few counts. Here the CDR3 reads CASSEVSGYGYTF. CDR3 nucleotide sequence: TGTGCCAGCAGTGAAGTATCGGGCTATGGCTACACCTTC. V is TRBV2 and J is TRBJ1-2; D call uncertain. Looked up from germline, CDR1 is SNHLY and CDR2 is FYNNEI. The CDR3 is 13 residues long. Trimming stripped 1 base from V and 4 bases from J, with 7 bases between.

This chain links TRBV20-1 with TRBJ2-5; the D is unclear. V lost 0 bases, J lost 5 bases, and 16 bases lay in between. There are 15 residues in the CDR3. Germline V gene data show CDR1 as DFQATT and CDR2 as SNEGSKA (reference sequence). The CDR3: CSARDPARATETQYF. The CDR3 bases are TGCAGTGCTAGAGATCCGGCTAGGGCGACGGAGACCCAGTACTTC.

This clonotype has at least ten counts. The chain uses TRBV5-1 and TRBJ2-5; 8 nucleotides agree with TRBD1. With V trimmed by 5 bases and J by 5 bases, 8 bases remained unmatched. CDR3 length equals 14 residues. Germline CDR1 and CDR2: SGHRS and YFSETQ. Here the CDR3 reads CASRVQGGRETQYF. In DNA form, the CDR3 reads TGCGCCAGCAGAGTACAGGGGGGCCGGGAGACCCAGTACTTC.

This clonotype has just a few counts. The chain combines TRBV5-4 with TRBJ2-7; 7 bases fit TRBD1. The CDR3 is 15 residues long. In germline, CDR1 is SGHNT, CDR2 YYREEE (reference sequence). The junction had 12 bases not matched to a gene; V was cut back by 4 bases and J by 5 bases. The CDR3 protein is CASSTTGARGNEQYF. DNA of the CDR3: TGTGCCAGCAGCACAACAGGGGCCAGGGGAAACGAGCAGTACTTC.

The V and J genes are TRBV3-1 and TRBJ1-1; D gene ambiguous. Germline V gene sequence: CDR1 LGHDT, CDR2 YNNKEL (reference sequence). The CDR3 extends over 14 amino acids. V lost 1 base to trimming and J lost 5 bases, with 11 bases between them. The CDR3 region is CASSQGQGRTEAFF. CDR3 DNA: TGTGCCAGCAGCCAAGGGCAAGGGCGGACTGAAGCTTTCTTT.

The rearrangement joins TRBV29-1 to TRBJ2-1, with 11 nucleotides matching TRBD2. CDR1 is SQVTM and CDR2 is ANQGSEA in the germline V gene. The CDR3 spans 15 residues. Trimming removed 5 bases from V and 2 bases from J; junction bases left unmatched: 5. CDR3 sequence reads: CSVRLAGGTYNEQFF. The CDR3 DNA reads TGCAGCGTTCGTTTAGCGGGAGGGACCTACAATGAGCAGTTCTTC.

The chain is built from TRBV24-1 and TRBJ2-1, with D perhaps TRBD1 or TRBD2 (6 bases each). Germline V gives CDR1 KGHDR, CDR2 SFDVKD. Trimming removed 1 base at V and 8 bases at J, with 11 bases between. This CDR3 is 14 amino acids long. The CDR3 nucleotides are TGTGCCACCAGTGATTTCTCCGGGGGCCATGAGCAGTTCTTC. This encodes CATSDFSGGHEQFF.

This clonotype showed up just a few times. The gene calls are TRBV29-1 and TRBJ2-3, with 10 positions matching TRBD1. V shed 4 bases and J 3 bases; nucleotides not matched to a gene: 4. The germline CDR1 and CDR2 sequences are SQVTM and ANQGSEA. CDR3 size: 14 residues. The CDR3 loop is CSVAGTGATDTQYF. The DNA of the CDR3 is TGCAGCGTTGCCGGGACAGGGGCAACAGATACGCAGTATTTT.

This clonotype was found a few times. The CDR3 nucleotides are TGTGCCACCAGTGGGCAGGGAGGAAATGAGCAGTTCTTC. Amino acid sequence: CATSGQGGNEQFF. The V and J genes are TRBV24-1 and TRBJ2-1, with D possibly matching TRBD2 (6 bases). V dropped 5 bases and J dropped 7 bases, with 11 bases sitting between them. The CDR3 sequence is 13 residues long. Germline V gene sequence: CDR1 KGHDR, CDR2 SFDVKD.

This clonotype appeared many times. The chain links TRBV28 to TRBJ1-1; possibly TRBD1 for D (6 bases). Trimming shortened V by 7 bases and J by 6 bases, and 15 bases separated the two germline ends. Germline V gene sequence: CDR1 MDHEN, CDR2 SYDVKM. CDR3 length: 13 residues. CDR3 protein: CASTREGDAEAFF. Here the CDR3 DNA reads TGTGCCAGCACACGGGAGGGGGACGCTGAAGCTTTCTTT.

The sample holds many counts of this clonotype. The V and J genes are TRBV12-3 or TRBV12-4 and TRBJ2-1, with D tentatively TRBD2 (5 bases). This CDR3 is 14 amino acids long. V was trimmed by 4 bases and J by 5 bases, leaving 12 bases between them. This CDR3 reads CASSSSGTHNEQFF. For the CDR3, the DNA is TGTGCCAGCAGTTCCAGCGGCACCCACAATGAGCAGTTCTTC.

This clonotype was detected ten times or more. The chain uses TRBV6-2 or TRBV6-3 and TRBJ2-7; TRBD1 is a possible D gene (5 bases). The CDR3 is 11 residues long. The V end lost 6 bases, the J end lost 6 bases, and 9 bases lay between the germline ends. Germline CDR1 and CDR2: MNHEY and SVGEGT. The CDR3 region is CASSATGEQYF. As DNA, the CDR3 is TGTGCCAGCAGCGCAACAGGCGAGCAGTACTTC.

There are a few counts of this clonotype. J is TRBJ2-1 and V is TRBV5-1; D perhaps matches TRBD1 (5 bases). Per the germline V gene, CDR1 is SGHRS and CDR2 is YFSETQ. V was cut by 3 bases and J by 3 bases, with 10 bases left in between. The CDR3 is made up of 14 amino acids. CDR3 sequence (DNA): TGCGCCAGCAGCTCGCAGGGCTTCTACAATGAGCAGTTCTTC. Translating gives CASSSQGFYNEQFF.

The chain links TRBV10-3 to TRBJ2-6; possible D gene TRBD1, 5 bases. The CDR3 totals 16 residues. V was pared by 4 bases and J by 1 base, with 11 bases between. Germline V lookup: CDR1 ENHRY, CDR2 SYGVKD. Here the CDR3 DNA reads TGTGCCATCAGTGGAATGACAGATTCTGGGGCCAACGTCCTGACTTTC. Amino acid sequence: CAISGMTDSGANVLTF.

This clonotype has at least ten counts. The V call is TRBV6-6, the J call TRBJ2-3; D unresolved. Germline assignment: CDR1 MNHNY and CDR2 SVGAGI (reference sequence). Trimming stripped 8 bases from V and 2 bases from J, with 8 bases between. This CDR3 has 12 amino acids. CDR3 amino acids: CASRLLTDTQYF. The CDR3 DNA sequence: TGTGCCAGCCGCCTCCTCACAGATACGCAGTATTTT.

This clonotype was detected only a few times. V usage is TRBV7-9 and J usage is TRBJ1-2, with 8 bases that match TRBD1. CDR3 length equals 14 residues. The germline V gene has CDR1 SEHNR and CDR2 FQNEAQ (reference sequence). J lost 7 bases, V lost 6 bases, and 10 bases had no gene match. The DNA for the CDR3 is TGTGCCAGCAGTCAGGGACAGGCCGCCCGTGGCTACACCTTC. This sequence encodes CASSQGQAARGYTF.

Regarding this clonotype: A much bigger clone sits one base away, suggesting this may be a read error. The chain combines TRBV24-1 with TRBJ2-1; 14 bases line up with TRBD2. V shed 6 bases, J shed 7 bases, and the junction held 4 bases outside the gene matches. This CDR3 is 15 amino acids long. Germline loops: CDR1 KGHDR, CDR2 SFDVKD. In nucleotides, the CDR3 is TGTGCCACCAGTTCCGGGACTAGCGGGAGTAATGAGCAGTTCTTC. This codes for CATSSGTSGSNEQFF.

This chain links TRBV15 with TRBJ2-5; the D is unclear. The CDR3 loop spans 11 amino acids. Germline CDR1 is LNHNV and CDR2 is YYDKDF (reference sequence). Trimming cost V 3 bases and J 5 bases, with 4 bases left between them. CDR3 residues: CATSSKETQYF. The CDR3 DNA reads as TGTGCCACCAGCAGCAAGGAGACCCAGTACTTC.

There are many counts of this clonotype. V gene TRBV5-1 combines with J gene TRBJ2-7; TRBD2 matches 9 bases. Per the germline V gene, CDR1 is SGHRS and CDR2 is YFSETQ. This CDR3 spans 15 amino acids. Unmatched junction bases numbered 5, after V lost 0 bases and J lost 4 bases. The CDR3 region has the DNA TGCGCCAGCAGCTTGGAAGTAGCGGGAGCATACGAGCAGTACTTC. Protein sequence: CASSLEVAGAYEQYF.